One and the same sample provided the 25 T cell receptor beta chains below, sequenced in a study of T cell repertoires in cytomegalovirus infection. The antigens these receptors bind are not known. TCRdb itself ran the reads through MiXCR, one entry per CDR3 protein. The repertoire consists of nearly 700,000 distinct CDR3 sequences, with around 32% occurring once and the leading ten covering 15% to 20%. The material sequenced was cultured PBMCs, taken from culture after CMV antigen stimulation. The source is a human donor in good health (CMV status not recorded). Some clones in this sample may be carry-over from other donors' samples.

This clonotype was observed many times. V and J are TRBV7-8 and TRBJ2-7, with D tentatively TRBD2 (5 bases). Germline V gene data show CDR1 as SGHVS and CDR2 as FQNEAQ. V shed 1 base and J shed 4 bases, with 17 bases lying between them. CDR3 length: 16 amino acids. CDR3 residues: CASSLGRTPRRYEQYF. DNA for the CDR3: TGTGCCAGCAGCTTAGGGAGGACCCCCCGGCGATACGAGCAGTACTTC.

This chain uses TRBV2 with TRBJ1-6, with D possibly TRBD1 on 5 matching bases. The CDR3 consists of 15 residues. CDR1 and CDR2 (germline): SNHLY, FYNNEI. Trimming took 5 bases from V and 6 from J, leaving 14 bases between them. The CDR3 is CASSRDRATNSPLHF. DNA of the CDR3: TGTGCCAGCAGTCGGGACCGGGCGACTAATTCACCCCTCCACTTT.

This chain links TRBV28 with TRBJ1-4; 10 bases agree with TRBD1. CDR3 length: 15 residues. V was pared by 6 bases and J by 8 bases, with 9 bases of the junction left unmatched. CDR1 and CDR2 (germline): MDHEN, SYDVKM. This chain's CDR3 is CASSQPRDRGEKLFF. DNA for the CDR3: TGTGCCAGCAGCCAACCACGGGACAGGGGCGAAAAACTGTTTTTT.

This clonotype has a handful of counts. The genes are TRBV6-1 and TRBJ2-3, with 8 bases lining up with TRBD2. The CDR3 loop spans 14 amino acids. Germline V gene sequence: CDR1 MNHNS, CDR2 SASEGT. Trimming took 11 bases from V and 1 from J; bases not matched to a gene: 8. The CDR3 reads CAGGKAGGTDTQYF. Written as DNA, the CDR3 is TGTGCCGGAGGAAAAGCGGGGGGCACAGATACGCAGTATTTT.

The chain joins TRBV7-2 to TRBJ2-1; 7 bases are shared with TRBD1. The CDR3 totals 15 residues. V lost 7 bases, J lost 6 bases, and 12 bases stayed unmatched. The germline V gene has CDR1 SGHTA and CDR2 FQGNSA. CDR3 in amino acids: CASTQTGVLGNEQFF. DNA of the CDR3: TGTGCCAGCACTCAAACAGGGGTGCTTGGCAATGAGCAGTTCTTC.

The genes are TRBV12-3 or TRBV12-4 and TRBJ2-3, with a tentative D call TRBD1 (5 bases). This CDR3 comprises 15 residues. Trimming took off 7 bases at V and 3 bases at J, with 17 bases between the two ends. CDR3 sequence reads: CASTKGPSKTDTQYF. The CDR3 nucleotides are TGTGCCAGCACAAAGGGGCCCTCCAAAACAGATACGCAGTATTTT.

This clonotype was observed a single time. The chain uses TRBV5-6 and TRBJ1-5; no clear D gene. The V gene lost 3 bases and the J gene lost 5 bases, with 15 bases spanning the gap. The germline gives CDR1 SGHDT, CDR2 YYEEEE. The CDR3 is made up of 15 amino acids. Written as DNA, the CDR3 is TGTGCCAGCAGCTCCTTTTTGGGCCGCGATCAGCCCCAGCATTTT. Translated: CASSSFLGRDQPQHF.

The rearrangement joins TRBV18 to TRBJ1-1, with 10 nucleotides matching TRBD1. The trim removed 0 bases at V and 4 bases at J, leaving 2 bases unmatched. The CDR3 has 15 amino acids. Germline lookup yields CDR1 KGHSH and CDR2 LQKENI. The chain's CDR3 is CASSPPGQGSTEAFF. CDR3 DNA: TGTGCCAGCTCACCACCGGGACAGGGGTCCACTGAAGCTTTCTTT.

The chain uses TRBV3-1 and TRBJ1-2, with D hard to call. The germline gives CDR1 LGHDT, CDR2 YNNKEL (reference sequence). The CDR3 contains 16 residues. V was trimmed by 0 bases and J by 3 bases, leaving 14 bases between them. The CDR3 region is CASSQDGVQMYYGYTF. The CDR3 DNA sequence: TGTGCCAGCAGCCAAGACGGGGTGCAGATGTACTATGGCTACACCTTC. The complete variable domain, with remaining parts taken from reference TRBV3-1 and TRBJ1-2, reads DTAVSQTPKYLVTQMGNDKSIKCEQNLGHDTMYWYKQDSKKFLKIMFSYNNKELIINETVPNRFSPKSPDKAHLNLHINSLELGDSAVYFCASSQDGVQMYYGYTFGSGTRLTVV.

The J gene is TRBJ2-4, the V gene TRBV18; D not resolved. CDR1 is KGHSH and CDR2 is LQKENI in the germline V gene. Trimming cost V 3 bases and J 6 bases, with 12 bases left between them. This CDR3 has 14 amino acids. CDR3 sequence reads: CASSPASRLNIQYF. The CDR3 region has the DNA TGTGCCAGCTCACCCGCCTCCCGCCTAAACATTCAGTACTTC.

CDR3 sequence (DNA): TGTGCCAGCAGTCGCGAAGGGGGGACCCAGTACTTC. This sequence encodes CASSREGGTQYF. The chain links TRBV6-5 to TRBJ2-5; D is possibly TRBD1 (6 bases). This CDR3 region has 12 residues. Per the germline V gene, CDR1 is MNHEY and CDR2 is SVGAGI. V was trimmed by 5 bases and J by 7 bases, leaving 11 bases between them.

This clonotype was found once. Its ends do not fully match the called genes, so a read error is possible. The rearrangement links TRBV5-3 to TRBJ1-6; weak D call: TRBD1 (5 bases). TRBV5-3 is filed as an ORF, its function uncertain. The CDR3 covers 15 residues. CDR3 coding DNA: TGTGCCAGCAGCTTCACTGGGGACGCTAATTCACCCCTCCACTTT. The encoded protein is CASSFTGDANSPLHF.

This chain uses TRBV28 with TRBJ1-2; tentative D call: TRBD1 (5 bases). The CDR3 is 17 amino acids. The V gene lost 1 base and the J gene lost 2 bases, with 17 bases spanning the gap. Germline lookup yields CDR1 MDHEN and CDR2 SYDVKM. The CDR3 sequence: CASSLSPRALENYGYTF. CDR3 nucleotide sequence: TGTGCCAGCAGTTTATCGCCCAGGGCCCTAGAGAACTATGGCTACACCTTC.

This clonotype was seen ten or more times. The chain uses TRBV7-2 and TRBJ2-7; D gene uncertain. The germline V gene encodes CDR1 SGHTA and CDR2 FQGNSA. The CDR3 extends over 14 amino acids. V gave up 2 bases and J gave up 0 bases, with 8 bases separating them. CDR3 in DNA: TGTGCCAGCAGCTTAACGGCGGCCTCCTACGAGCAGTACTTC. Translated, it gives CASSLTAASYEQYF. Complete variable domain (other parts from reference TRBV7-2 and TRBJ2-7): GAGVSQSPSNKVTEKGKDVELRCDPISGHTALYWYRQSLGQGLEFLIYFQGNSAPDKSGLPSDRFSAERTGGSVSTLTIQRTQQEDSAVYLCASSLTAASYEQYFGPGTRLTVT.

The sample holds a few counts of this clonotype. The chain uses TRBV7-7 and TRBJ1-1; no reliable D call. Germline CDR1 and CDR2: SSHAT and FNYEAQ (reference sequence). This CDR3 is built from 17 residues. With 0 bases removed from V and 5 bases from J, the gap between germline ends came to 19 bases. CDR3 in DNA: TGTGCCAGCAGCTTAGCGCTAGGCAGGACCGGGTGGACTGAAGCTTTCTTT. It yields the protein CASSLALGRTGWTEAFF.

J is TRBJ1-6 and V is TRBV27; D call uncertain. The length of the CDR3 is 14 residues. CDR1 and CDR2 from the germline V gene are MNHEY and SMNVEV (reference sequence). Trimming took 2 bases from V and 7 from J, leaving 9 bases between them. CDR3: CASSLTGENSPLHF. The CDR3 DNA sequence: TGTGCCAGCAGTTTAACCGGTGAAAATTCACCCCTCCACTTT.

V and J are TRBV6-6 and TRBJ2-1; no firm D call. V lost 7 bases to trimming and J lost 9 bases, with 13 bases between them. CDR1 and CDR2 (germline): MNHNY, SVGAGI (reference sequence). The CDR3 is 12 amino acids. DNA for the CDR3: TGTGCCAGCACTCGGCAGTTTGGTGAGCAGTTCTTC. This translates into CASTRQFGEQFF.

The J gene is TRBJ1-6, the V gene TRBV7-2; no clear D. With 2 bases removed from V and 10 bases from J, the gap between germline ends came to 24 bases. CDR1 is SGHTA and CDR2 is FQGNSA in the germline V gene. The CDR3 runs to 18 residues. The CDR3 loop reads CASSLYSQSLSGNSPLHF. For the CDR3, the DNA is TGTGCCAGCAGCTTATACAGCCAGTCCTTGTCGGGAAACTCACCCCTCCACTTT.

This clonotype has at least ten counts. The J gene is TRBJ2-3, the V gene TRBV7-2; D ambiguous. The germline V and J ends were trimmed by 1 base and 2 bases, with 4 bases remaining between them. The CDR3 extends over 13 amino acids. The germline gives CDR1 SGHTA, CDR2 FQGNSA. CDR3 region: CASSLVPTDTQYF. CDR3 DNA sequence: TGTGCCAGCAGCTTAGTGCCCACAGATACGCAGTATTTT. Complete variable domain (other parts from reference TRBV7-2 and TRBJ2-3): GAGVSQSPSNKVTEKGKDVELRCDPISGHTALYWYRQSLGQGLEFLIYFQGNSAPDKSGLPSDRFSAERTGGSVSTLTIQRTQQEDSAVYLCASSLVPTDTQYFGPGTRLTVL.

This clonotype was counted a few times. The J gene is TRBJ2-1, the V gene TRBV9; 12 bases are shared with TRBD2. Trimming removed 0 bases from V and 12 bases from J; junction bases left unmatched: 16. The length of the CDR3 is 18 residues. Germline CDR1 SGDLS, CDR2 YYNGEE. In DNA form, the CDR3 reads TGTGCCAGCAGCGTAGGGGGGGGACTAGCGGGCACCCAAGCGAGGCAGTTCTTC. It yields the protein CASSVGGGLAGTQARQFF.

This clonotype was observed a few times. The rearrangement links TRBV12-3 or TRBV12-4 to TRBJ1-2, with D unclear. The CDR3 totals 16 residues. Between the trimmed V and J ends, which lost 2 bases and 0 bases, there was a span of 13 bases. The CDR3 DNA follows: TGTGCCAGCAGTTTAAGAGTCGGGCTAGCTAACTATGGCTACACCTTC. Amino acids: CASSLRVGLANYGYTF.

The rearrangement uses TRBV29-1 and TRBJ1-3; no firm D call. V lost 5 bases to trimming and J lost 0 bases, with 8 bases between them. Germline CDR1 reads SQVTM; CDR2 reads ANQGSEA. The CDR3 totals 13 residues. The CDR3 is CSVTTHSGNTIYF. CDR3 in DNA: TGCAGCGTTACTACCCACTCTGGAAACACCATATATTTT.

This clonotype appeared a single time. The rearrangement links TRBV6-6 to TRBJ1-2; D is possibly TRBD1 (5 bases). V lost 7 bases and J 0 bases, leaving 12 bases between the germline ends. Germline CDR1 MNHNY, CDR2 SVGAGI (reference sequence). The CDR3 is 14 amino acids. CDR3 nucleotide sequence: TGTGCCAGCACCCTACAGGAAGCTAACTATGGCTACACCTTC. Protein product: CASTLQEANYGYTF.

This clonotype has a handful of counts. The chain carries TRBV12-3 or TRBV12-4 and TRBJ2-5; no firm D call. This CDR3 comprises 13 residues. Trimming shortened V by 2 bases and J by 5 bases, and 9 bases separated the two germline ends. CDR3 sequence: CASSLLDRETQYF. DNA of the CDR3: TGTGCCAGCAGTTTACTCGATAGGGAGACCCAGTACTTC.

This clonotype was counted only a few times. The genes are TRBV7-2 and TRBJ2-7; 7 bases are a match to TRBD1. V gave up 2 bases and J gave up 3 bases; unmatched junction bases: 10. The CDR3 extends over 16 amino acids. Germline V gives CDR1 SGHTA, CDR2 FQGNSA. The CDR3 sequence is CASSLSDREVNYEQYF. The CDR3 DNA is TGTGCCAGCAGCTTATCTGACAGGGAAGTAAACTACGAGCAGTACTTC.